This TCR beta chain was recovered during a study of CD8 T cells in Susac syndrome. Study-wide context: Roughly eight of the sequenced Susac syndrome patients were in remission, and roughly six had active disease.

The study's findings and limits: The CD4+ T cell repertoires in Susac syndrome were not clonally expanded.

This CDR3 has 10 amino acids. V shed 3 bases and J shed 9 bases, with 9 bases lying between them. Germline CDR1 reads SQVTM; CDR2 reads ANQGSEA. Random hexamers primed reverse transcription of about 0.45 to 1 ug RNA. MiXCR was run by TCRdb on the immunoSEQ multiplex PCR reads, yielding one entry per CDR3 protein. The table shows 170,000 or so distinct CDR3 sequences, with about 96% occurring only once. This clonotype was seen once. Its antigen is currently unknown. The sequencing sample was made of CD4+ T cells from PBMCs. The chain recombines TRBV29-1 with TRBJ2-7; no reliable D call. The TCR comes from a human donor with Susac syndrome. This chain's CDR3 is CSVDAGGQYF. In DNA form, the CDR3 reads TGCAGCGTTGACGCAGGCGGGCAGTACTTC.